This note documents a single TCR beta chain sequence. The antigen is not known. The assay was immunoSEQ multiplex PCR, and TCRdb's table has in-frame clones only and misses some. The sample contains tens of thousands of clones, around 88% of which appear only once. The trim removed 4 bases at V and 4 bases at J, leaving 6 bases unmatched. Germline loops: CDR1 SGHNT, CDR2 YYREEE (reference sequence). This CDR3 comprises 14 residues. The source of the sample is a study of T cell responses to AZD1222 COVID-19 vaccine. Study-level results: Donors in the cohort were predominantly white British and more often female, and clonal diversity was possibly underestimated. Reportedly, close to half of spike-specific TCRs are directed against unmutated variant regions.

V gene TRBV5-4 combines with J gene TRBJ2-5; 8 nucleotides match TRBD2. The sequencing used peripheral blood, collected 28 days after the second dose of the MenACWY control vaccine. This TCR was sampled from an adult who received the MenACWY meningococcal vaccine as a control. The CDR3 sequence: CASSPYGLAETQYF. For the CDR3, the DNA is TGTGCCAGCAGCCCCTACGGACTAGCAGAGACCCAGTACTTC.